The rows below give T cell receptor beta chains drawn from one sample of a study of blood T cell repertoires in COVID-19. Generated by immunoSEQ multiplex PCR, the TCRdb table keeps only in-frame clones and is missing some. The repertoire holds 130,000 to 150,000 clones, approximately 90% seen once, with 0.75% to 0.95% in the top ten. The sequencing input was peripheral blood. These receptor sequences come from a woman aged 50 to 65 with acute or convalescent COVID-19. CDR3s include the opening cysteine and the closing phenylalanine or tryptophan. Fields, in order: CDR3 DNA, CDR3 protein, V gene, clone size, J gene, D gene. The D gene is left open where the match is weak. Not all rows give a size; the values are once, few, many and, for expanded clones, a class.

DNA: TGTGCCAGCAGTTTCAGGGGGCGGTTGAGCGAGCAGTACTTC; CDR3: CASSFRGRLSEQYF; V: TRBV27; size: few; J: TRBJ2-7; D: TRBD1
DNA: TGTGCCTGGACCTCACAGGGAGTCGGGGAGCTGTTTTTT; CDR3: CAWTSQGVGELFF; V: TRBV30; size: .; J: TRBJ2-2; D: .
DNA: TGTGCCAGCAGCGTAGGAGGAAGGGGCAATGAGCAGTTCTTC; CDR3: CASSVGGRGNEQFF; V: TRBV9; size: once; J: TRBJ2-1; D: .
DNA: TGTGCCAGCAGCGTAGGACTAGCGGAGACGGAGACCCAGTACTTC; CDR3: CASSVGLAETETQYF; V: TRBV9; size: .; J: TRBJ2-5; D: TRBD2
DNA: TGCGCCAGCAGCTTGGCCGGCGGAGGCTCTGGGGCCAACGTCCTGACTTTC; CDR3: CASSLAGGGSGANVLTF; V: TRBV5-1; size: .; J: TRBJ2-6; D: .
DNA: TGCGCCAGCAGCTTATCGGGTTCGCGTTCCTACGAGCAGTACTTC; CDR3: CASSLSGSRSYEQYF; V: TRBV5-1; size: .; J: TRBJ2-7; D: .
DNA: TGTGCCAGCAGTTACGCGGCAGGGGATGGTAATGAGCAGTTCTTC; CDR3: CASSYAAGDGNEQFF; V: TRBV6-6; size: .; J: TRBJ2-1; D: .
DNA: TGTGCCACCAGTGATGGGGGGGGCTACACCTTC; CDR3: CATSDGGGYTF; V: TRBV24-1; size: .; J: TRBJ1-2; D: .
DNA: TGCGCCAGCAGCTTGGAGAGGGGGGGTCAGCCCCAGCATTTT; CDR3: CASSLERGGQPQHF; V: TRBV5-1; size: .; J: TRBJ1-5; D: .
DNA: TGCGCCAGCAGCTGGACAGGGGGCGACGAGCAGTACTTC; CDR3: CASSWTGGDEQYF; V: TRBV5-1; size: .; J: TRBJ2-7; D: TRBD1
DNA: TGTGCCAGCAGCTTAAGTAGGGCAGGCCCAGGGGCAACTAATGAAAAACTGTTTTTT; CDR3: CASSLSRAGPGATNEKLFF; V: TRBV7-9; size: .; J: TRBJ1-4; D: .
DNA: TGTGCCAGCAGCTTAGCGGGGCAGAGCTATGGCTACACCTTC; CDR3: CASSLAGQSYGYTF; V: TRBV7-2; size: .; J: TRBJ1-2; D: .
DNA: TGTGCCAGCAGCTTAGCGACAGGGAACACCGGGGAGCTGTTTTTT; CDR3: CASSLATGNTGELFF; V: TRBV7-8; size: .; J: TRBJ2-2; D: .
DNA: TGCGCCAGCAGCCAATCGACTAGTTTGGATGAGCAGTTCTTC; CDR3: CASSQSTSLDEQFF; V: TRBV4-1; size: .; J: TRBJ2-1; D: .
DNA: TGTGCCTGGAGCCTCCTTTGGGGGAGGGGCTTCGGCGAGCAGTACTTC; CDR3: CAWSLLWGRGFGEQYF; V: TRBV30; size: .; J: TRBJ2-7; D: TRBD2
DNA: TGTGCCAGCAGCTTGGAGGGGAACGAGCAGTACTTC; CDR3: CASSLEGNEQYF; V: TRBV5-5; size: .; J: TRBJ2-7; D: .
DNA: TGTGCCAGCAGTGAAGGGGGTTTGTCGACAGATACGCAGTATTTT; CDR3: CASSEGGLSTDTQYF; V: TRBV3-1/TRBV3-2; size: once; J: TRBJ2-3; D: .
DNA: TGCGCCAGCAGCTTGGCCGGGGCAGGGGGCGAAAAACTGTTTTTT; CDR3: CASSLAGAGGEKLFF; V: TRBV5-1; size: .; J: TRBJ1-4; D: TRBD1
DNA: TGTGCCAGCAGCTTAGGGGACAGGGTAGCGGAAAAACTGTTTTTT; CDR3: CASSLGDRVAEKLFF; V: TRBV7-8; size: once; J: TRBJ1-4; D: TRBD1
DNA: TGCGCCAGCAGCCCCGGGACAGCAGTTGAATCACCCCTCCACTTT; CDR3: CASSPGTAVESPLHF; V: TRBV5-1; size: .; J: TRBJ1-6; D: TRBD1
DNA: TGTGCCAGCAGTTACTTGGCAGGGGCCCTCTCCTACGAGCAGTACTTC; CDR3: CASSYLAGALSYEQYF; V: TRBV6-5; size: .; J: TRBJ2-7; D: .
DNA: TGTGCCAGCAGTTCACGCGGGACAGGGGCTCAAGAGACCCAGTACTTC; CDR3: CASSSRGTGAQETQYF; V: TRBV6-2/TRBV6-3; size: .; J: TRBJ2-5; D: TRBD1
DNA: TGTGCCAGCAGTGTGCGGACTGAAGCTTTCTTT; CDR3: CASSVRTEAFF; V: TRBV2; size: .; J: TRBJ1-1; D: .
DNA: TGTGCCAGCTCACCCGGACAGGGGACGGAGACCCAGTACTTC; CDR3: CASSPGQGTETQYF; V: TRBV18; size: once; J: TRBJ2-5; D: TRBD1
DNA: TGTGCCAGCTCACCTGCAGGGGACGAGCAGTACTTC; CDR3: CASSPAGDEQYF; V: TRBV18; size: .; J: TRBJ2-7; D: .
DNA: TGTGCCAGCAGCCCAGACAGGGGAGGGGAAAAACTGTTTTTT; CDR3: CASSPDRGGEKLFF; V: TRBV7-7; size: .; J: TRBJ1-4; D: TRBD1
DNA: TGTGCCTGGAGTGTAGGACTAGCGGGCAGAAATGAGCAGTTCTTC; CDR3: CAWSVGLAGRNEQFF; V: TRBV30; size: .; J: TRBJ2-1; D: TRBD2
DNA: TGTGCCAGCTCCAGGACAGGCGAAAAACTGTTTTTT; CDR3: CASSRTGEKLFF; V: TRBV18; size: .; J: TRBJ1-4; D: TRBD1
DNA: TGTGCCAGCAGTGCCGGGACAGGGGGCCTAAACACTGAAGCTTTCTTT; CDR3: CASSAGTGGLNTEAFF; V: TRBV6-1; size: .; J: TRBJ1-1; D: TRBD1
DNA: TGCGCCAGCAGCTTCGGGACAGAAAGGGGATACGAGCAGTACTTC; CDR3: CASSFGTERGYEQYF; V: TRBV5-1; size: .; J: TRBJ2-7; D: TRBD1
DNA: TGTGCCATGTACACGGAGAAAGGTACGCAGTATTTT; CDR3: CAMYTEKGTQYF; V: TRBV7-9; size: .; J: TRBJ2-3; D: .
DNA: TGTGCCAGCAGCTCAGGGACAGGGGATCCCACGGGCACCGGGGAGCTGTTTTTT; CDR3: CASSSGTGDPTGTGELFF; V: TRBV3-1/TRBV3-2; size: .; J: TRBJ2-2; D: TRBD1
DNA: TGCGCCAGCAGCCCAGGGACAGCTCGAAACACTGAAGCTTTCTTT; CDR3: CASSPGTARNTEAFF; V: TRBV5-1; size: .; J: TRBJ1-1; D: TRBD1
DNA: TGTGCCAGCAGCTTAAAAATGGAGAACTCCTACGAGCAGTACTTC; CDR3: CASSLKMENSYEQYF; V: TRBV7-2; size: .; J: TRBJ2-7; D: .
DNA: TGTGCCAGCAGTCGGACAGGACCTACCCGCACAGATACGCAGTATTTT; CDR3: CASSRTGPTRTDTQYF; V: TRBV11-2; size: .; J: TRBJ2-3; D: TRBD1
DNA: TGTGCCAGCAGCTTATGGCCGGGACAGGGGAACTATGGCTACACCTTC; CDR3: CASSLWPGQGNYGYTF; V: TRBV7-6; size: .; J: TRBJ1-2; D: TRBD1
DNA: TGTGCCAGCAGCTTAGACAGGACGGAGACCCAGTACTTC; CDR3: CASSLDRTETQYF; V: TRBV7-7; size: .; J: TRBJ2-5; D: .
DNA: TGTGCCAGCAGCTTAGACCGGGATATAAACACTGAAGCTTTCTTT; CDR3: CASSLDRDINTEAFF; V: TRBV11-2; size: .; J: TRBJ1-1; D: .
DNA: TGTGCCAGCAGCTTCGAGCCCGGACAGGAATTCTCTGGGGCCAACGTCCTGACTTTC; CDR3: CASSFEPGQEFSGANVLTF; V: TRBV7-9; size: .; J: TRBJ2-6; D: TRBD1
DNA: TGTGCCAGCAGCCAAGGGCACCCCCGCGAGCAGTACTTC; CDR3: CASSQGHPREQYF; V: TRBV14; size: few; J: TRBJ2-7; D: .
DNA: TGTGCCAGCAGCCCCCCTGACAGGGGTACCGATACGCAGTATTTT; CDR3: CASSPPDRGTDTQYF; V: TRBV13; size: .; J: TRBJ2-3; D: TRBD1
DNA: TGTGCCATCAGTGAGTCTGGGACAGGGGCGGACAATCAGCCCCAGCATTTT; CDR3: CAISESGTGADNQPQHF; V: TRBV10-3; size: .; J: TRBJ1-5; D: TRBD1
DNA: TGTGCCAGCAGTACTGGACAGCCCAATCAGCCCCAGCATTTT; CDR3: CASSTGQPNQPQHF; V: TRBV6-5; size: .; J: TRBJ1-5; D: .
DNA: TGTGCCAGCAGTCCTCCGGGGAGGGGACATGGCTACACCTTC; CDR3: CASSPPGRGHGYTF; V: TRBV28; size: .; J: TRBJ1-2; D: .
DNA: TGCGCCAGCAGCTTGGAAGGGGACAGTGGAAACACCATATATTTT; CDR3: CASSLEGDSGNTIYF; V: TRBV5-1; size: .; J: TRBJ1-3; D: TRBD1
DNA: TGTGCCACCAGTGATTCAGGGGCGATTAGCAATCAGCCCCAGCATTTT; CDR3: CATSDSGAISNQPQHF; V: TRBV24-1; size: .; J: TRBJ1-5; D: .
DNA: TGTGCCAGCAGGGACAGTGGGACTGAAGCTTTCTTT; CDR3: CASRDSGTEAFF; V: TRBV6-6; size: few; J: TRBJ1-1; D: .
DNA: TGTGCCAGTAGTATCGTACAAAGAAGAGGGCAGCCCCAGCATTTT; CDR3: CASSIVQRRGQPQHF; V: TRBV19; size: .; J: TRBJ1-5; D: .
DNA: TGTGCCAGCAGGGGCCCCCTTGGCTACACCTTC; CDR3: CASRGPLGYTF; V: TRBV9; size: .; J: TRBJ1-2; D: .
DNA: TGCGCCAGCAGCTTGTCACGGGACACTGAAGCTTTCTTT; CDR3: CASSLSRDTEAFF; V: TRBV5-1; size: .; J: TRBJ1-1; D: .
DNA: TGCGCCAGCAGCTTGACTAGCGGGGGACAGGATACGCAGTATTTT; CDR3: CASSLTSGGQDTQYF; V: TRBV5-1; size: .; J: TRBJ2-3; D: TRBD2
DNA: TGTGCCATCAGTGAACCGGGACAGCCTATGGATTCACCCCTCCACTTT; CDR3: CAISEPGQPMDSPLHF; V: TRBV10-3; size: .; J: TRBJ1-6; D: TRBD1
DNA: TGTGCCAGCAGCTTCCGGACAGGCGTTTCTAACTATGGCTACACCTTC; CDR3: CASSFRTGVSNYGYTF; V: TRBV7-3; size: .; J: TRBJ1-2; D: TRBD1
DNA: TGTGCCAGCAGCTCCTCCGGGACAGGGTCTAGGGAGCAGTACTTC; CDR3: CASSSSGTGSREQYF; V: TRBV11-2; size: .; J: TRBJ2-7; D: TRBD1
DNA: TGTGCCAGCAGCCTGGTAGCGGGAGTATGGGAGACCCAGTACTTC; CDR3: CASSLVAGVWETQYF; V: TRBV28; size: .; J: TRBJ2-5; D: TRBD2
DNA: TGTGCCAGCAGCTTTGGGACTGCATACACTGAAGCTTTCTTT; CDR3: CASSFGTAYTEAFF; V: TRBV11-2; size: .; J: TRBJ1-1; D: .
DNA: TGTGCCAGCACTGCACCCGGAGCCTACGAGCAGTACTTC; CDR3: CASTAPGAYEQYF; V: TRBV5-4; size: .; J: TRBJ2-7; D: .